This T cell receptor (beta chain) was captured in a study of blood T cell repertoires in COVID-19. Sequenced by immunoSEQ multiplex PCR; TCRdb stores in-frame clones only, minus some. There are tens of thousands of clones in the sample; more than 75% occur only once, and approximately 20% lies in the top ten. The TCR sequence derives from a human donor in a cohort sampled during active COVID-19. Material: peripheral blood.

The CDR3 DNA reads as TGTGCCAGCAGTCATGACAGGGGTACTGAAGCTTTCTTT. This gives the protein CASSHDRGTEAFF. This chain connects TRBV2 to TRBJ1-1; 8 positions match TRBD1. Unmatched junction bases numbered 4, after V lost 5 bases and J lost 5 bases. Germline assignment: CDR1 SNHLY and CDR2 FYNNEI. The CDR3 loop spans 13 amino acids.